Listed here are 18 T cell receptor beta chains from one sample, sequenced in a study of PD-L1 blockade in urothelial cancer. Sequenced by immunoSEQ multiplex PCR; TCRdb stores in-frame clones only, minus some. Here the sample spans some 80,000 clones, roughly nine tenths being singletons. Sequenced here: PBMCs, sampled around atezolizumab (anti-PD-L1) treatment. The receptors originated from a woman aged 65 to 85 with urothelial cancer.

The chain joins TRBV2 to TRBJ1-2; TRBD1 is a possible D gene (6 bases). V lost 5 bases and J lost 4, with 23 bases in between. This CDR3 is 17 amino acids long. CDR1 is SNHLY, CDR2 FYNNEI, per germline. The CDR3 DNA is TGTGCCAGCAGTCCCCGAGGGCAGGGGATCCTCATCTATGGCTACACCTTC. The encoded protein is CASSPRGQGILIYGYTF.

CDR3 residues: CASSLPGETQYF. In nucleotides, the CDR3 is TGCGCCAGCAGCCTCCCAGGGGAGACCCAGTACTTC. V is TRBV5-1 and J is TRBJ2-5; perhaps TRBD1 as D (5 bases). The length of the CDR3 is 12 residues. The V gene's germline CDR1 is SGHRS and CDR2 YFSETQ. Trimming removed 4 bases from V and 5 bases from J, with 9 bases in between.

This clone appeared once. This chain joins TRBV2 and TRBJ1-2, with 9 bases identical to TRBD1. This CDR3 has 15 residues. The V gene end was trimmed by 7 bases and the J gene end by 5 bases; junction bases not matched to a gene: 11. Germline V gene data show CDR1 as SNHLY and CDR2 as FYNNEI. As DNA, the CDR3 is TGTGCCAGCAAGACGAATACGGACAGGGGTTATGGCTACACCTTC. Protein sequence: CASKTNTDRGYGYTF.

The CDR3 sequence is CASSSDRGQLYF. CDR3 coding DNA: TGTGCCAGCAGCTCCGACAGGGGGCAGTTGTATTTT. The rearrangement links TRBV7-9 to TRBJ2-3, with TRBD1 matching over 10 bases. The V segment lost 4 bases and the J segment 14 bases; nucleotides outside the gene matches: 6. Per the germline V gene, CDR1 is SEHNR and CDR2 is FQNEAQ (reference sequence). This CDR3 is 12 amino acids long.

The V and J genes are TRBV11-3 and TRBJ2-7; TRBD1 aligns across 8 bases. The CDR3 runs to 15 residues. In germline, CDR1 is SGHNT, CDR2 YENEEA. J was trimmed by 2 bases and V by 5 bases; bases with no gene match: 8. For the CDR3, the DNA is TGTGCCAGCAGCCCGGGACAGGAATTTACCTACGAGCAGTACTTC. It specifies CASSPGQEFTYEQYF.

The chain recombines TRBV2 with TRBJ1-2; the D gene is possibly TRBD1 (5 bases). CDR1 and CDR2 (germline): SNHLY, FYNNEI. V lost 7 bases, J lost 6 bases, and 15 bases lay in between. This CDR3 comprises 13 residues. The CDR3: CASKARRGHGYTF. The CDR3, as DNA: TGTGCCAGCAAGGCCAGAAGGGGCCATGGCTACACCTTC.

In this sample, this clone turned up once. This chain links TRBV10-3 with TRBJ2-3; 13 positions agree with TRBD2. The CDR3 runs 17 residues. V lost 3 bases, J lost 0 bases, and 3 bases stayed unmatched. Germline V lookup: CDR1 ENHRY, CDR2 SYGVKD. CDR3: CAISEGTSGASTDTQYF. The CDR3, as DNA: TGTGCCATCAGTGAAGGGACTAGCGGGGCTAGCACAGATACGCAGTATTTT.

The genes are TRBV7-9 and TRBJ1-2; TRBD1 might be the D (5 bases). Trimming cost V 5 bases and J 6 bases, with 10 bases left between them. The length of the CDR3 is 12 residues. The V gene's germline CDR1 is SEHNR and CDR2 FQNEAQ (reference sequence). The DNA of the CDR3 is TGTGCCAGCAGCATGGGGCAGAATGGCTACACCTTC. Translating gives CASSMGQNGYTF.

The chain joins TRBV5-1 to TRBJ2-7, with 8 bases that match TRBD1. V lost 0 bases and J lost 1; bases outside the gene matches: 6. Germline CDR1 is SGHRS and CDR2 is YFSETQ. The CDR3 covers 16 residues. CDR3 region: CASSLVRGTGSYEQYF. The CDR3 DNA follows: TGCGCCAGCAGCTTGGTACGAGGGACAGGATCCTACGAGCAGTACTTC.

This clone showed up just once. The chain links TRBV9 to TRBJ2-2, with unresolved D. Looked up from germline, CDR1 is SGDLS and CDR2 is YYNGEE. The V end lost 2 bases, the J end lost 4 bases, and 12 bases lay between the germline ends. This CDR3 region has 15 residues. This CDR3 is CASSVFYEVTGELFF. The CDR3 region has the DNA TGTGCCAGCAGCGTTTTTTATGAGGTCACCGGGGAGCTGTTTTTT.

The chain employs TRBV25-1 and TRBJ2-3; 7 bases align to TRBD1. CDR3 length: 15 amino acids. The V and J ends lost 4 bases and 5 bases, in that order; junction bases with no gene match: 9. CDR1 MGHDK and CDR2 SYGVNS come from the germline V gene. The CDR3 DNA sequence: TGTGCCAGCAGTGGTTGGACAAGGGGGCGAGATACGCAGTATTTT. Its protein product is CASSGWTRGRDTQYF.

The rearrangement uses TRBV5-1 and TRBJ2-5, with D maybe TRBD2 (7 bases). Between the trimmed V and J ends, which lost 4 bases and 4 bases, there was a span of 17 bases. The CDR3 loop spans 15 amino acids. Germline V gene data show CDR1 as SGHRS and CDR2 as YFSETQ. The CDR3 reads CASSPGGGSTETQYF. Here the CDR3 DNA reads TGCGCCAGCAGCCCTGGGGGCGGGAGCACAGAGACCCAGTACTTC. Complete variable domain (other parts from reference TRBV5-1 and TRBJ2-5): KAGVTQTPRYLIKTRGQQVTLSCSPISGHRSVSWYQQTPGQGLQFLFEYFSETQRNKGNFPGRFSGRQFSNSRSEMNVSTLELGDSALYLCASSPGGGSTETQYFGPGTRLLVL.

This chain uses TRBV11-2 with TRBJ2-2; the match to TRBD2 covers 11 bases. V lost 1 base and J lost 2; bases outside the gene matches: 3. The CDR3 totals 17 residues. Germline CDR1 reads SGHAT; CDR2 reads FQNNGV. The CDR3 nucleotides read TGTGCCAGCAGCTTAGGTGGGACTAGCGGTAACACCGGGGAGCTGTTTTTT. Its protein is CASSLGGTSGNTGELFF.

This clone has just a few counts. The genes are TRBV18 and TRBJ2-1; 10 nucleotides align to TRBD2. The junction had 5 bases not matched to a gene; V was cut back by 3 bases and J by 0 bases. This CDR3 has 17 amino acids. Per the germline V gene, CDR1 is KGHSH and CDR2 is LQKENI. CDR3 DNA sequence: TGTGCCAGCTCACCCGGGACTAGCGCCAGCTCCTACAATGAGCAGTTCTTC. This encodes CASSPGTSASSYNEQFF.

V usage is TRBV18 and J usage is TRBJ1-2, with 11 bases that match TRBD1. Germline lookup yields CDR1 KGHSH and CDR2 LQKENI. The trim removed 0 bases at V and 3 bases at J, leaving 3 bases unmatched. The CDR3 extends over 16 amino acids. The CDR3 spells CASSPPGQGVHYGYTF. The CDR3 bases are TGTGCCAGCTCACCACCGGGACAGGGGGTTCACTATGGCTACACCTTC.

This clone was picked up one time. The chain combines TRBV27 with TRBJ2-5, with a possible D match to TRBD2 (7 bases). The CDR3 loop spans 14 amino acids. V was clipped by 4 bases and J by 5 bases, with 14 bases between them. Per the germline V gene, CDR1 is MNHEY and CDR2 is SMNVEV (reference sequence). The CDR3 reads CASSSGGLGETQYF. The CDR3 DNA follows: TGTGCCAGCAGTTCCGGGGGGCTGGGGGAGACCCAGTACTTC.

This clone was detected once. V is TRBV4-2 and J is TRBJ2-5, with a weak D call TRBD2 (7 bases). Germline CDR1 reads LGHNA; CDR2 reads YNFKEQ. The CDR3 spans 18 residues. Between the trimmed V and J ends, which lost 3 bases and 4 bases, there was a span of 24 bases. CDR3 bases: TGTGCCAGCAGCCAGGTGGTATTCCAGGGGACGGGAGGAGAGACCCAGTACTTC. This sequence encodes CASSQVVFQGTGGETQYF.

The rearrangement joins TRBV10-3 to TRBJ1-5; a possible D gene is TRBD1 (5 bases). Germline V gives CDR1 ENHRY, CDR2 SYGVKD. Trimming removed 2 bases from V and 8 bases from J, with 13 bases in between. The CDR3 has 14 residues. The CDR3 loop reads CAISEQGGQEPQHF. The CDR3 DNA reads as TGTGCCATCAGTGAGCAGGGAGGTCAGGAGCCCCAGCATTTT.